This T cell receptor beta chain was documented in a study of naive and memory T cell subsets. Only a few counts were recorded for this clonotype. Its specificity is unknown. Four subsets defined by CD45RA and CD27 were sorted after CD3, CD4, CD8 and live/dead staining. Two oligonucleotides, mixed equimolar, formed the beta constant-region primer covering TRBC1 and TRBC2. Four rounds of PCR amplified the ligated cDNA using nested alpha and beta constant-region primers plus SP2. Using its own MiXCR run on the UMI-ligation and nested PCR reads, TCRdb lists one record per CDR3 protein. There are some 110,000 distinct CDR3 sequences in the sample; 35% to 45% occur only once, and approximately 0.9% lies in the top ten. General observations from the study: Over 90% of naive TCR sequences appeared only once, unlike memory subsets.

In germline, CDR1 is SGHRS, CDR2 YFSETQ. V gave up 2 bases and J gave up 2 bases; unmatched junction bases: 8. The CDR3 consists of 16 residues. V gene TRBV5-1 combines with J gene TRBJ2-3; the match to TRBD1 covers 7 bases. The specimen was central memory CD4+ T cells from blood. The origin of this receptor is a human donor in good health. CDR3 sequence (DNA): TGCGCCAGCAGCTTAGAGACAGGGTCGTACACAGATACGCAGTATTTT. The encoded protein is CASSLETGSYTDTQYF.